These 3 T cell receptor beta chains came from one sample sequenced in a study of blood T cell repertoires in COVID-19. The data were produced by immunoSEQ multiplex PCR, yet TCRdb's version contains in-frame clones alone and is incomplete. The data hold roughly 410,000 clones, with 89% observed a single time. Sequenced material: peripheral blood. These receptors were obtained from a woman between 35 and 50 years old with COVID-19, enrolled during active disease.

V is TRBV7-8 and J is TRBJ1-2; TRBD1 matches 8 bases. Germline CDR1 is SGHVS and CDR2 is FQNEAQ. The V segment lost 5 bases and the J segment 2 bases; nucleotides outside the gene matches: 7. The CDR3 has 15 amino acids. This chain's CDR3 is CASSLSTGVNYGYTF. For the CDR3, the DNA is TGTGCCAGCAGCCTTTCGACAGGGGTCAACTATGGCTACACCTTC.

The V call is TRBV5-8, the J call TRBJ1-1; the D is unclear. CDR1 is SGHTS and CDR2 is YDEGEE in the germline V gene. This CDR3 comprises 13 residues. Deletions cut 2 bases from V and 1 base from J, with 6 bases between. CDR3 sequence reads: CASSLTRNTEAFF. The CDR3 nucleotides read TGTGCCAGCAGCTTAACGAGGAACACTGAAGCTTTCTTT.

The chain recombines TRBV5-1 with TRBJ1-1, with D maybe TRBD1 (5 bases). V lost 0 bases and J lost 1, with 13 bases in between. The CDR3 has 16 residues. The germline V gene encodes CDR1 SGHRS and CDR2 YFSETQ. The CDR3 nucleotides are TGCGCCAGCAGCTTGGTGTTAATGGGGGGGAACACTGAAGCTTTCTTT. As protein: CASSLVLMGGNTEAFF. The full variable domain, in which reference TRBV5-1 and TRBJ1-1 provide the parts outside the CDR3, is KAGVTQTPRYLIKTRGQQVTLSCSPISGHRSVSWYQQTPGQGLQFLFEYFSETQRNKGNFPGRFSGRQFSNSRSEMNVSTLELGDSALYLCASSLVLMGGNTEAFFGQGTRLTVV.